The entry below gives a single T cell receptor beta chain sequence along with its context. These data come from a study of blood T cell repertoires in COVID-19. Original data processing: How many nucleated cells were present was estimated from reference gene primer amplification. Measured with immunoSEQ multiplex PCR; TCRdb has only the in-frame clones, and not every one. V, J and clone size are taken as reported in that table, and D and trimming were inferred from the DNA itself. The sample records about 260,000 clones, 85% to 95% being singletons. Cohorts were assigned according to the clinical history that participants reported. This CDR3 region has 14 residues. Per the germline V gene, CDR1 is MGHRA and CDR2 is YSYEKL. The J segment lost 2 bases and the V segment lost 3 bases, leaving 3 bases of the junction unmatched.

The rearrangement joins TRBV4-1 to TRBJ1-1, with TRBD1 matching over 7 bases. This sequence was found in a man aged 35 to 55 who had been exposed to COVID-19. The sample taken for sequencing was PBMCs or T cells enriched from blood (not recorded which). DNA for the CDR3: TGCGCCAGCAGCCAGGGACAGCATAACACTGAAGCTTTCTTT. It encodes CASSQGQHNTEAFF.